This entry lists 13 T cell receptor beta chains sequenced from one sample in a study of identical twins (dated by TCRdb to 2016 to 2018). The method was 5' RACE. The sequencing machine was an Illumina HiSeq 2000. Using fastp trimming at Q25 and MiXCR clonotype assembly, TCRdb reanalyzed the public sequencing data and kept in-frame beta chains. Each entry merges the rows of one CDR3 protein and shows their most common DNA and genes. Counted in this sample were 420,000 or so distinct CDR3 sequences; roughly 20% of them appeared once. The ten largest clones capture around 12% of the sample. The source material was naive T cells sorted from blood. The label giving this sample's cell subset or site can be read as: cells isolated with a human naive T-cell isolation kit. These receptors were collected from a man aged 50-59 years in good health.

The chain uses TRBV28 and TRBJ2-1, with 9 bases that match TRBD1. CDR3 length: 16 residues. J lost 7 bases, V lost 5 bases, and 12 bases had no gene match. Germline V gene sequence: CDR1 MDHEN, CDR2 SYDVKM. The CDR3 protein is CASSPTQGARRNEQFF. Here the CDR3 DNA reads TGTGCCAGCAGTCCGACACAGGGGGCACGGAGGAATGAGCAGTTCTTC.

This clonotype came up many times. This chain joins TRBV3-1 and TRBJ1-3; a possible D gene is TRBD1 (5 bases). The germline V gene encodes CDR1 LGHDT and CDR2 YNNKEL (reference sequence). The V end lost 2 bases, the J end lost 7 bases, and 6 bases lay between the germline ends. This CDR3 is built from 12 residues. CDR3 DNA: TGTGCCAGCAGCCAATGGGGGAACACCATATATTTT. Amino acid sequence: CASSQWGNTIYF.

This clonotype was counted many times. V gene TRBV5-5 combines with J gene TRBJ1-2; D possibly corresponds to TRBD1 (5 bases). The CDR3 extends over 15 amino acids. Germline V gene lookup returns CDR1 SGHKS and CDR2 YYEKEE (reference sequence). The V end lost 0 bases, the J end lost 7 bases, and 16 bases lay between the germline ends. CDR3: CASSLDVREKSGYTF. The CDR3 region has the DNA TGTGCCAGCAGCTTGGATGTCAGGGAGAAAAGTGGCTACACCTTC. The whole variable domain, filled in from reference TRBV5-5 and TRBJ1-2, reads DAGVTQSPTHLIKTRGQQVTLRCSPISGHKSVSWYQQVLGQGPQFIFQYYEKEERGRGNFPDRFSARQFPNYSSELNVNALLLGDSALYLCASSLDVREKSGYTFGSGTRLTVV.

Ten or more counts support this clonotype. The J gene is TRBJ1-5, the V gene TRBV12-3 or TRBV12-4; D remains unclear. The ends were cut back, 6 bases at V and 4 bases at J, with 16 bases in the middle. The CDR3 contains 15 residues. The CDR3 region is CASRKGRSSNQPQHF. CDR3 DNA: TGTGCCAGCAGAAAAGGACGGAGTAGTAATCAGCCCCAGCATTTT.

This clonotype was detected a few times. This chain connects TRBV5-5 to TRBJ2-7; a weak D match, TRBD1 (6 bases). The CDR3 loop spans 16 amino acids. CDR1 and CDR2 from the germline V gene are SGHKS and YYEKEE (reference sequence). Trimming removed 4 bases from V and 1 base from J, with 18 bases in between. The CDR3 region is CASSHGQRLVSYEQYF. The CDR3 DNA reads TGTGCCAGCAGCCACGGACAGAGGTTGGTTTCCTACGAGCAGTACTTC.

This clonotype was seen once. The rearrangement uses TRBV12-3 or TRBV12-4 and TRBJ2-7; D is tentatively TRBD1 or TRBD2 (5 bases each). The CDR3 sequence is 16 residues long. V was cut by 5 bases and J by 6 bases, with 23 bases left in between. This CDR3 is CASSPSGTKTYPEQYF. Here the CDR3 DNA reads TGTGCCAGCAGTCCCTCCGGGACCAAAACTTACCCCGAGCAGTACTTC.

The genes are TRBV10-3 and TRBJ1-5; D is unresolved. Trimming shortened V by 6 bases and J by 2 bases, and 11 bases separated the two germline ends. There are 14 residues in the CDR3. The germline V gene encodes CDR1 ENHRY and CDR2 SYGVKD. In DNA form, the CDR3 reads TGTGCCATCAGGGCACCCGGAGGCAATCAGCCCCAGCATTTT. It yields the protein CAIRAPGGNQPQHF.

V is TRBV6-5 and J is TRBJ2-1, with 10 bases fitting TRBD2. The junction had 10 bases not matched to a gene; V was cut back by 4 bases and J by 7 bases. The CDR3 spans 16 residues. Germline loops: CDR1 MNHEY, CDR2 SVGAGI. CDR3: CASSFPLAGVMNEQFF. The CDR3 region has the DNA TGTGCCAGCAGTTTCCCTCTAGCGGGAGTTATGAATGAGCAGTTCTTC.

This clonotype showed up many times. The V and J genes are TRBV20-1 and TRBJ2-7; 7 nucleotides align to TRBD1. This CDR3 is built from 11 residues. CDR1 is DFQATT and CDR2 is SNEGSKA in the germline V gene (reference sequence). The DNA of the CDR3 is TGCAGCGCCCGGGACAGTTACGAGCAGTACTTC. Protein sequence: CSARDSYEQYF.

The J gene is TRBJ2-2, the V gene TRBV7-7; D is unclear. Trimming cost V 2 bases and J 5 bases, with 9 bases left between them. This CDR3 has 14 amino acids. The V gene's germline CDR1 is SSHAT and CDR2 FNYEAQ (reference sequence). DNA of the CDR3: TGTGCCAGCAGCTTAACGGACCTTACCGGGGAGCTGTTTTTT. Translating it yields CASSLTDLTGELFF.

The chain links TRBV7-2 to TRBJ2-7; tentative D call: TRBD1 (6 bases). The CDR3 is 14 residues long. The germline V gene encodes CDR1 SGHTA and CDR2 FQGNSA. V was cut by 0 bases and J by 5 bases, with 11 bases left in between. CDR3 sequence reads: CASSLATGRNEQYF. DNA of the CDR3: TGTGCCAGCAGCTTAGCAACAGGGCGCAACGAGCAGTACTTC.

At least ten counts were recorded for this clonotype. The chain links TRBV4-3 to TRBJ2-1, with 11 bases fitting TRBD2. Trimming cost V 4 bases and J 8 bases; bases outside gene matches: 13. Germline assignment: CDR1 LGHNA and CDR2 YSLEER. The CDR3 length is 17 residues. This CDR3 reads CASSLNRIAGGLDEQFF. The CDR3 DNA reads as TGCGCCAGCAGCCTTAATCGGATAGCGGGAGGGCTCGATGAGCAGTTCTTC.

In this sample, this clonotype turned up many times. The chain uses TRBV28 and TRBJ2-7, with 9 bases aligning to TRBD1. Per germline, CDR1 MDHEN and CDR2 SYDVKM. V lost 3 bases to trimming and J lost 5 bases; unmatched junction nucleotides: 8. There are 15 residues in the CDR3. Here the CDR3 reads CASSLGTGLRNEQYF. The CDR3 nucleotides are TGTGCCAGCAGTTTGGGGACAGGGCTTAGGAACGAGCAGTACTTC.